The 29 T cell receptor beta chains below were found in one sample sequenced in a study of blood T cell repertoires in COVID-19. Clones were read by immunoSEQ multiplex PCR, and TCRdb kept only the in-frame ones, dropping some. The table records 130,000 to 150,000 clones, around four fifths of them present only once. The sequenced sample was peripheral blood. The receptors shown here come from a woman aged 40-49 years with active or convalescent COVID-19.

This clone was seen only a few times. This CDR3 is CAWSGREDEQFF. CDR3 nucleotide sequence: TGTGCCTGGAGTGGTCGTGAGGATGAGCAGTTCTTC. The rearrangement links TRBV30 to TRBJ2-1, with D uncertain. This CDR3 has 12 residues. Germline V gene sequence: CDR1 GTSNPN, CDR2 SVGIG (reference sequence). The ends were cut back, 1 base at V and 8 bases at J, with 9 bases in the middle.

Concerning this clone itself: Within the sample, other DNA sequences also encode this same CDR3. The chain couples TRBV7-9 to TRBJ1-1; 7 bases are shared with TRBD1. CDR1 is SEHNR, CDR2 FQNEAQ, per germline (reference sequence). The CDR3 is 13 amino acids. The V segment lost 2 bases and the J segment 4 bases; nucleotides outside the gene matches: 1. The CDR3 DNA is TGTGCCAGCAGCTTACAGGGGGGCACTGAAGCTTTCTTT. Translating gives CASSLQGGTEAFF.

V usage is TRBV21-1 and J usage is TRBJ2-2; TRBD1 was called by the table and not checked on the DNA. TRBV21-1 is a pseudogene locus. This CDR3 has 16 amino acids. The CDR3: CASSPRDRANTGELFF. The CDR3 DNA follows: TGTGCCAGCAGCCCCCGGGACAGGGCTAACACCGGGGAGCTGTTTTTT.

V and J are TRBV7-8 and TRBJ1-1; 8 bases are shared with TRBD1. With 1 base clipped from V and 1 base from J, the junction kept 11 bases outside the gene matches. Germline loops: CDR1 SGHVS, CDR2 FQNEAQ. The CDR3 spans 18 residues. The chain's CDR3 is CASSLEESGGAGNTEAFF. The DNA of the CDR3 is TGTGCCAGCAGCTTAGAGGAGTCAGGGGGCGCGGGGAACACTGAAGCTTTCTTT.

The CDR3 DNA follows: TGTGCCATCAGTGAGTCCACCGTAACCGACACCTTATCCCCGTTTTCTGGGGCCAACGTCCTGACTTTC. The encoded protein is CAISESTVTDTLSPFSGANVLTF. The V gene is TRBV10-3, the J gene TRBJ2-6; D gene unclear. CDR1 and CDR2 from the germline V gene are ENHRY and SYGVKD. V gave up 0 bases and J gave up 1 base, with 28 bases separating them. This CDR3 is built from 23 residues.

V is TRBV6-1 and J is TRBJ1-4; 8 nucleotides match TRBD1. The trim removed 3 bases at V and 8 bases at J, leaving 5 bases unmatched. Germline CDR1 reads MNHNS; CDR2 reads SASEGT. This CDR3 comprises 14 residues. CDR3 coding DNA: TGTGCCAGCAGTGACACAGGGGGGCGGGAAAAACTGTTTTTT. It codes for CASSDTGGREKLFF.

CDR3 sequence: CASSYTRGQETQYF. Written as DNA, the CDR3 is TGTGCCAGCAGCTACACCAGGGGGCAAGAGACCCAGTACTTC. The genes are TRBV11-2 and TRBJ2-5; TRBD1 matches 7 bases. Germline CDR1 SGHAT, CDR2 FQNNGV. V lost 4 bases to trimming and J lost 2 bases; unmatched junction nucleotides: 4. The CDR3 covers 14 residues.

This clone was recorded once. This sequence joins TRBV30 and TRBJ1-5; a possible D gene is TRBD1 (5 bases). This CDR3 contains 13 residues. CDR1 is GTSNPN, CDR2 SVGIG, per germline (reference sequence). Trimming removed 2 bases at V and 5 bases at J, with 10 bases between. The CDR3: CAWSWKGDQPQHF. DNA for the CDR3: TGTGCCTGGAGTTGGAAAGGGGATCAGCCCCAGCATTTT. The whole variable domain, remainder taken from reference TRBV30 and TRBJ1-5, is SQTIHQWPATLVQPVGSPLSLECTVEGTSNPNLYWYRQAAGRGLQLLFYSVGIGQISSEVPQNLSASRPQDRQFILSSKKLLLSDSGFYLCAWSWKGDQPQHFGDGTRLSIL.

The sample holds one count of this clone. The rearrangement uses TRBV11-2 and TRBJ2-7; D gene ambiguous. Germline CDR1 SGHAT, CDR2 FQNNGV. Trimming shortened V by 1 base and J by 6 bases, and 19 bases separated the two germline ends. The length of the CDR3 is 16 residues. CDR3 protein: CASSLVRSTPPGEQYF. CDR3 coding DNA: TGTGCCAGCAGCTTAGTACGTAGTACTCCTCCCGGCGAGCAGTACTTC.

This clone has only one observation. The V and J genes are TRBV25-1 and TRBJ2-1; 8 bases fit TRBD2. Germline trimming cut 7 bases from V and 4 bases from J; bases unmatched to any gene: 12. The CDR3 consists of 16 residues. Germline V gene lookup returns CDR1 MGHDK and CDR2 SYGVNS. The CDR3 spells CASTPGASGGYNEQFF. The DNA for the CDR3 is TGTGCCAGCACCCCCGGGGCGAGCGGGGGATACAATGAGCAGTTCTTC.

The V gene is TRBV27, the J gene TRBJ1-2, with 8 nucleotides matching TRBD1. V lost 6 bases and J lost 8; bases outside the gene matches: 5. The germline gives CDR1 MNHEY, CDR2 SMNVEV (reference sequence). CDR3 size: 12 residues. CDR3 DNA: TGTGCCAGCAGGACAGGGGCGGTAGGCTACACCTTC. This encodes CASRTGAVGYTF.

Only a few counts were recorded for this clone. The CDR3 spells CASSPLGSSYNEQFF. Written as DNA, the CDR3 is TGTGCCAGCAGCCCACTAGGGAGCTCCTACAATGAGCAGTTCTTC. The chain combines TRBV7-7 with TRBJ2-1; weak D call: TRBD2 (5 bases). V was clipped by 5 bases and J by 0 bases, with 11 bases between them. This CDR3 spans 15 amino acids. CDR1 and CDR2 from the germline V gene are SSHAT and FNYEAQ (reference sequence).

This clone was picked up a small number of times. The chain has TRBV3-1 (or the pseudogene TRBV3-2) and TRBJ1-4; 8 nucleotides align to TRBD1. The CDR3 has 14 residues. Germline values: CDR1 LGHDT, CDR2 YNNKEL (reference sequence). The junction had 7 bases not matched to a gene; V was cut back by 6 bases and J by 7 bases. The chain's CDR3 is CASRPAGGGEKLFF. The CDR3 region has the DNA TGTGCCAGCAGGCCCGCAGGGGGCGGTGAAAAACTGTTTTTT.

This chain links TRBV19 with TRBJ1-1, with 9 bases aligning to TRBD1. The J segment lost 10 bases and the V segment lost 4 bases, leaving 10 bases of the junction unmatched. Germline V CDR1 and CDR2: LNHDA, SQIVND (reference sequence). This CDR3 region has 14 residues. CDR3 in amino acids: CASSTAGQGRTAFF. The CDR3 DNA reads TGTGCCAGTAGTACCGCCGGACAGGGGAGGACAGCTTTCTTT.

The chain carries TRBV30 and TRBJ2-5, with a tentative D call TRBD2 (6 bases). CDR1 GTSNPN and CDR2 SVGIG come from the germline V gene (reference sequence). The ends were cut back, 0 bases at V and 4 bases at J, with 21 bases in the middle. The length of the CDR3 is 17 residues. This CDR3 is CAWSVRGSGGTGETQYF. The CDR3 DNA follows: TGTGCCTGGAGTGTACGGGGCAGTGGGGGGACTGGAGAGACCCAGTACTTC. The complete variable domain, with remaining parts taken from reference TRBV30 and TRBJ2-5, reads SQTIHQWPATLVQPVGSPLSLECTVEGTSNPNLYWYRQAAGRGLQLLFYSVGIGQISSEVPQNLSASRPQDRQFILSSKKLLLSDSGFYLCAWSVRGSGGTGETQYFGPGTRLLVL.

A few counts support this clone. The chain combines TRBV18 with TRBJ1-1; possible D gene TRBD1, 6 bases. Germline-derived CDR1 and CDR2 are KGHSH and LQKENI. Trimming took 0 bases from V and 7 from J, leaving 12 bases between them. This CDR3 has 14 residues. CDR3 residues: CASSPPARGGEAFF. The CDR3 DNA follows: TGTGCCAGCTCACCACCGGCCAGGGGCGGTGAAGCTTTCTTT. Full variable domain (outside the CDR3, taken from reference TRBV18 and TRBJ1-1): NAGVMQNPRHLVRRRGQEARLRCSPMKGHSHVYWYRQLPEEGLKFMVYLQKENIIDESGMPKERFSAEFPKEGPSILRIQQVVRGDSAAYFCASSPPARGGEAFFGQGTRLTVV.

The chain carries TRBV24-1 and TRBJ2-7; D may be TRBD1 (6 bases). In germline, CDR1 is KGHDR, CDR2 SFDVKD. CDR3 length: 14 residues. The V end was cut by 4 bases, the J end by 9 bases, with 18 bases between. The chain's CDR3 is CATSEDSIQKGQYF. Here the CDR3 DNA reads TGTGCCACCAGTGAGGACAGCATCCAAAAAGGGCAGTACTTC.

This clone has just one count. The CDR3 loop reads CASLTARGTGGHEQFF. The CDR3 DNA sequence: TGTGCCAGCCTCACCGCTAGGGGGACAGGGGGCCATGAGCAGTTCTTC. This chain connects TRBV28 to TRBJ2-1; TRBD1 matches at 12 bases. Germline assignment: CDR1 MDHEN and CDR2 SYDVKM. The CDR3 has 16 amino acids. V shed 8 bases and J 8 bases; nucleotides not matched to a gene: 13.

The J gene is TRBJ1-1, the V gene TRBV6-2 or TRBV6-3; 7 bases fit TRBD1. V shed 5 bases and J 4 bases; nucleotides not matched to a gene: 10. CDR3 size: 15 residues. Germline CDR1 and CDR2: MNHEY and SVGEGT. DNA for the CDR3: TGTGCCAGCAGTCGAACAGGGGCCTTGGCCACTGAAGCTTTCTTT. Its protein is CASSRTGALATEAFF.

CDR3 in amino acids: CASTGDTLNTEAFF. CDR3 sequence (DNA): TGTGCCAGCACCGGGGACACTCTGAACACTGAAGCTTTCTTT. The chain joins TRBV3-1 (or the pseudogene TRBV3-2) to TRBJ1-1; the D gene is possibly TRBD1 (6 bases). The germline V and J ends were trimmed by 7 bases and 0 bases, with 12 bases remaining between them. The CDR3 is made up of 14 amino acids. The germline V gene encodes CDR1 LGHDT and CDR2 YNNKEL (reference sequence).

This clone has more than one count but fewer than ten. The chain employs TRBV7-9 and TRBJ2-5, with a tentative D call TRBD2 (6 bases). From germline, CDR1 is SEHNR and CDR2 FQNEAQ (reference sequence). The CDR3 spans 13 residues. The V gene lost 5 bases and the J gene lost 5 bases, with 12 bases spanning the gap. The CDR3 bases are TGTGCCAGCAGCCCCCCGGGGAGGGAGACCCAGTACTTC. Translating gives CASSPPGRETQYF.

This clone occurred once. The V call is TRBV6-5, the J call TRBJ2-3, with D tentatively TRBD2 (7 bases). Germline CDR1 and CDR2: MNHEY and SVGAGI. V lost 5 bases and J lost 4, with 13 bases in between. The length of the CDR3 is 14 residues. CDR3 region: CASSLAEGADTQYF. The CDR3 region has the DNA TGTGCCAGCAGTCTAGCGGAGGGGGCAGATACGCAGTATTTT.

The V and J genes are TRBV10-1 and TRBJ1-6, with 11 bases lining up with TRBD1. CDR1 is WNHNN, CDR2 SYGVQD, per germline (reference sequence). This CDR3 has 15 amino acids. J lost 10 bases, V lost 6 bases, and 8 bases had no gene match. DNA for the CDR3: TGCGCCAGCAGCCCCGGACAGGGGGCCGGATCACCCCTCCACTTT. The encoded protein is CASSPGQGAGSPLHF.

This chain links TRBV12-5 with TRBJ1-1; TRBD1 matches at 7 bases. J was trimmed by 3 bases and V by 5 bases; bases with no gene match: 6. The CDR3 runs 14 residues. The germline V gene encodes CDR1 LGHNT and CDR2 FRNRAP. The CDR3 region has the DNA TGTGCTAGTGGTCCGGAAGGGGGCTACACTGAAGCTTTCTTT. Residues: CASGPEGGYTEAFF. The full variable domain, with the rest looked up from reference TRBV12-5 and TRBJ1-1, is DARVTQTPRHKVTEMGQEVTMRCQPILGHNTVFWYRQTMMQGLELLAYFRNRAPLDDSGMPKDRFSAEMPDATLATLKIQPSEPRDSAVYFCASGPEGGYTEAFFGQGTRLTVV.

The V and J genes are TRBV19 and TRBJ2-6; D is perhaps TRBD2 (5 bases). V shed 3 bases and J shed 0 bases, with 12 bases lying between them. The CDR3 is 17 amino acids. Germline assignment: CDR1 LNHDA and CDR2 SQIVND (reference sequence). The CDR3: CASSISVGSSGANVLTF. The CDR3 bases are TGTGCCAGTAGTATCTCGGTAGGGAGCTCTGGGGCCAACGTCCTGACTTTC.

The chain couples TRBV28 to TRBJ1-5; D possibly corresponds to TRBD1 (6 bases). Germline loops: CDR1 MDHEN, CDR2 SYDVKM. The ends were cut back, 6 bases at V and 3 bases at J, with 12 bases in the middle. CDR3 size: 14 residues. CDR3 DNA sequence: TGTGCCAGCAGCTCGGACAGCCCCAATCAGCCCCAGCATTTT. Protein: CASSSDSPNQPQHF.

V is TRBV24-1 and J is TRBJ2-1; 8 nucleotides line up with TRBD2. This CDR3 region has 16 residues. The germline V gene encodes CDR1 KGHDR and CDR2 SFDVKD. V was clipped by 3 bases and J by 10 bases; unmatched bases: 13. The CDR3: CATSDTRRRGAWEQFF. CDR3 nucleotide sequence: TGTGCCACCAGTGATACCCGGAGGCGGGGGGCTTGGGAGCAGTTCTTC.

This sequence joins TRBV11-2 and TRBJ1-6; possibly TRBD1 for D (6 bases). V was clipped by 5 bases and J by 5 bases, with 13 bases between them. The CDR3 contains 15 residues. CDR1 is SGHAT and CDR2 is FQNNGV in the germline V gene. The CDR3 DNA reads TGTGCCAGCAGCCTTCGGACAGTAGATAATTCACCCCTCCACTTT. Its protein is CASSLRTVDNSPLHF.

V gene TRBV7-2 combines with J gene TRBJ1-5; perhaps TRBD1 as D (6 bases). The CDR3 has 16 amino acids. In germline, CDR1 is SGHTA, CDR2 FQGNSA. The V gene lost 4 bases and the J gene lost 1 base, with 14 bases spanning the gap. The CDR3 loop reads CASSSEGGGSNQPQHF. In DNA, the CDR3 is TGTGCCAGCAGCTCTGAGGGGGGAGGGAGCAATCAGCCCCAGCATTTT.